A single TCR beta chain is shown here with its context. What it binds is unknown. The sample is drawn from a study of CD8+ T cells in alopecia areata. Study-level background: Patients received oral tofacitinib, 5 to 10 mg twice daily, for moderate-to-severe alopecia areata. Patients took tofacitinib for 6 to 18 months, followed by 6 drug-free months. Findings of the study overall: Within the top 100, expanded CD8+ clones significantly decreased with tofacitinib, as did scalp clonality. More clonal than normal scalp was lesional scalp, particularly alopecia totalis/universalis.

After isolation, RNA underwent reverse transcription to generate cDNA as the sequencing template. Sequenced by immunoSEQ multiplex PCR; TCRdb stores in-frame clones only, minus some. The sample consists of over 150,000 clones, roughly 53% of them appearing once. V gave up 0 bases and J gave up 1 base, with 8 bases separating them. CDR3 length: 14 residues. Germline V CDR1 and CDR2: SGDLS, YYNGEE. The treatment here: oral pan-JAK inhibitor, 5-10 mg twice daily. The chain links TRBV9 to TRBJ2-7; no reliable D call. The clonotype originates from a human donor with alopecia areata. The sample consisted of CD8+ T cells sorted from blood, taken at week 24, from a patient treated with tofacitinib. As DNA, the CDR3 is TGTGCCAGCAGCGTAGGGGAACCTTCCTACGAGCAGTACTTC. Protein: CASSVGEPSYEQYF.